The entry that follows covers one T cell receptor beta chain sequence. Sequenced by immunoSEQ multiplex PCR; TCRdb stores in-frame clones only, minus some. The table shows 190,000 or so clones, with approximately 90% occurring only once. The junction had 6 bases not matched to a gene; V was cut back by 1 base and J by 0 bases. Germline values: CDR1 LGHNT, CDR2 FRNRAP. The CDR3 loop spans 18 amino acids. This specimen comes from a study of blood T cell repertoires in COVID-19. The overall study: T cells, B-cell-depleted T cells, or PBMCs supplied cDNA or gDNA.

The V gene is TRBV12-5, the J gene TRBJ2-6; 7 nucleotides match TRBD2. Sequencing input: peripheral blood. The source is a man aged 60-69 years who had recovered from COVID-19. DNA of the CDR3: TGTGCTAGTGGTTTGGGGGGAGGGTCCTACTCTGGGGCCAACGTCCTGACTTTC. Translated, it gives CASGLGGGSYSGANVLTF.